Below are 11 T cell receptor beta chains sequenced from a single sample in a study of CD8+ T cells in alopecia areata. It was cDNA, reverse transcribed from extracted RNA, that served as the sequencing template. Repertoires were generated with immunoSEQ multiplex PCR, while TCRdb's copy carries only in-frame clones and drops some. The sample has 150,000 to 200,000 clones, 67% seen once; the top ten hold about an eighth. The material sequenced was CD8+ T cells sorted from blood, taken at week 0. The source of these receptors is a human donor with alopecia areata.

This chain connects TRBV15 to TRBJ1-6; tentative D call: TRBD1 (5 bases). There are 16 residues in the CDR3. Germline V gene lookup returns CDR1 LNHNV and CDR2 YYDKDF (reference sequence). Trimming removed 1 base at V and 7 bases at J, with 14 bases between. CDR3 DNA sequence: TGTGCCACCAGCAGAGGGAGAGAAGGGGCGAATTCACCCCTCCACTTT. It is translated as CATSRGREGANSPLHF. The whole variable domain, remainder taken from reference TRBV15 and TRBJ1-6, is DAMVIQNPRYQVTQFGKPVTLSCSQTLNHNVMYWYQQKSSQAPKLLFHYYDKDFNNEADTPDNFQSRRPNTSFCFLDIRSPGLGDTAMYLCATSRGREGANSPLHFGNGTRLTVT.

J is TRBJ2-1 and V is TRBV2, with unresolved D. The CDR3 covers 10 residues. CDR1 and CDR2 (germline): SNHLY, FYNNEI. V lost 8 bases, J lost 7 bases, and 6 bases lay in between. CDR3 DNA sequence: TGTGCCAGCGGCGGTAATGAGCAGTTCTTC. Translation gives CASGGNEQFF.

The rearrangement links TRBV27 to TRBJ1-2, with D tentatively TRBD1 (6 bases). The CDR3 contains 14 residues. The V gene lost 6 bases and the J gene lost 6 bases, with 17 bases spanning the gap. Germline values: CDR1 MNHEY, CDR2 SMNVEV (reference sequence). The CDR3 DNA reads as TGTGCCAGCAGCCTCAGCATCAGGGGAAATGGCTACACCTTC. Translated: CASSLSIRGNGYTF.

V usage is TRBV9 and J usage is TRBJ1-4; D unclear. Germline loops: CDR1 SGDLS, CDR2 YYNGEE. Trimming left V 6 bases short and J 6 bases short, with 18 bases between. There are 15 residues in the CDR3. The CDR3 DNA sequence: TGTGCCAGCACCGTCAGCGAGGGAGGTCATGAAAAACTGTTTTTT. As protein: CASTVSEGGHEKLFF.

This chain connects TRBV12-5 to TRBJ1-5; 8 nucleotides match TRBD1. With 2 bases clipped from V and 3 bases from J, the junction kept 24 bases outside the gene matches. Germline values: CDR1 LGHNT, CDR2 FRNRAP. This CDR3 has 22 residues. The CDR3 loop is CASGLTPTGSSLRGRLNQPQHF. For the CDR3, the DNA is TGTGCTAGTGGTTTGACCCCGACAGGGAGTAGTCTCAGGGGGCGCCTCAATCAGCCCCAGCATTTT.

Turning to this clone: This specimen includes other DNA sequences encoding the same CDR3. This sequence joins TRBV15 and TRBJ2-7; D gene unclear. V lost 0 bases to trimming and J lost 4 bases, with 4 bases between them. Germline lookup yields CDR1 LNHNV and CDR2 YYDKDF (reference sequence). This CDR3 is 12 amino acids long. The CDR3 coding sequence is TGTGCCACCAGCAGAGAGGGTTACGAGCAGTACTTC. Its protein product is CATSREGYEQYF.

CDR3 DNA: TGCGCCAGCAGTCTAATGGGCAGGGTGGGACAGGGGAGAACGAACACCGGGGAGCTGTTTTTT. This translates into CASSLMGRVGQGRTNTGELFF. The chain recombines TRBV4-1 with TRBJ2-2; the match to TRBD1 covers 10 bases. The germline gives CDR1 MGHRA, CDR2 YSYEKL. The CDR3 spans 21 residues. After removal of 6 bases from V and 0 bases from J, the junction contained 19 bases not matched to a gene.

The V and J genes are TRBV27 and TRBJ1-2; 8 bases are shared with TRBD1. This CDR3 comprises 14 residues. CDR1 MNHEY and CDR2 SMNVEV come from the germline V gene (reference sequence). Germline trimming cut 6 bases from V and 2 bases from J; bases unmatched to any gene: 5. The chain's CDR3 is CASSLTGDNYGYTF. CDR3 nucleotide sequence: TGTGCCAGCAGCCTGACAGGGGACAACTATGGCTACACCTTC.

CDR3 DNA: TGTGCCAGCAGCCAGTCAGGGAAGTATGGCTACACCTTC. Its protein product is CASSQSGKYGYTF. J is TRBJ1-2 and V is TRBV27; D possibly corresponds to TRBD1 (5 bases). Germline CDR1 and CDR2: MNHEY and SMNVEV (reference sequence). The CDR3 extends over 13 amino acids. The V end lost 6 bases, the J end lost 5 bases, and 13 bases lay between the germline ends.

The CDR3: CAISVWLAGVGTDTQYF. The CDR3 bases are TGTGCCATCAGTGTGTGGCTAGCGGGGGTGGGCACAGATACGCAGTATTTT. The chain uses TRBV10-3 and TRBJ2-3, with 10 bases lining up with TRBD2. CDR3 size: 17 residues. V lost 4 bases, J lost 1 base, and 8 bases stayed unmatched. From germline, CDR1 is ENHRY and CDR2 SYGVKD.

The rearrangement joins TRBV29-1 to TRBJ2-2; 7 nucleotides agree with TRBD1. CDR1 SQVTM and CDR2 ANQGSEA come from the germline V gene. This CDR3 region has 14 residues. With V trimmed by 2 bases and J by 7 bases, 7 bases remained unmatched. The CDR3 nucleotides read TGCAGCGTTGAAAGGGGGCGTTCAAGCGGGGAGCTGTTTTTT. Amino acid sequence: CSVERGRSSGELFF.